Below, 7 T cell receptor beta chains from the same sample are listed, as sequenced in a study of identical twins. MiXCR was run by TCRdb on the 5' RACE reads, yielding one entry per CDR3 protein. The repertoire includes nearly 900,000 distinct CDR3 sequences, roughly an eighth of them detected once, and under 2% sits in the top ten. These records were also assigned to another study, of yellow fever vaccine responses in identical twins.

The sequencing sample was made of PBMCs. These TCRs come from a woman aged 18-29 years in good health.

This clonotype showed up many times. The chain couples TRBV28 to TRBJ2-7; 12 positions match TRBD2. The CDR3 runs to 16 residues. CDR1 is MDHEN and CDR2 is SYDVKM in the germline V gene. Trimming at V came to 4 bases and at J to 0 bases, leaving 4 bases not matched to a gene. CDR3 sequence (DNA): TGTGCCAGCAGTTCTGGACTAGCGGGGTCCTCCTACGAGCAGTACGTC. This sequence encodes CASSSGLAGSSYEQYV.

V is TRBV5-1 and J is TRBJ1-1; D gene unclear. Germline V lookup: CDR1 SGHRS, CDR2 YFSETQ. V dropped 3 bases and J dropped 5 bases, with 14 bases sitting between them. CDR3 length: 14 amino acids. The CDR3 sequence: CASSWGGGRTEAFF. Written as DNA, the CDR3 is TGCGCCAGCAGCTGGGGTGGTGGTAGGACTGAAGCTTTCTTT.

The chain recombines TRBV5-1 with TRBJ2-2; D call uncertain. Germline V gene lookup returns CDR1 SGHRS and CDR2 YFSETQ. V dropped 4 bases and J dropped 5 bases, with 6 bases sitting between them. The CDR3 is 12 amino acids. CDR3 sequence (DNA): TGCGCCAGCAGCAAGAGAACCGGGGAGCTGTTTTTT. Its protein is CASSKRTGELFF.

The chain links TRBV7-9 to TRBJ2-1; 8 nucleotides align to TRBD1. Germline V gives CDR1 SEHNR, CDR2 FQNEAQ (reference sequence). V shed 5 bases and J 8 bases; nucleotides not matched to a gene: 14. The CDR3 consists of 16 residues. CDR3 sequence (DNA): TGTGCCAGCAGCCTTCAGGGGGCCCTCGAGACGGATGAGCAGTTCTTC. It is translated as CASSLQGALETDEQFF.

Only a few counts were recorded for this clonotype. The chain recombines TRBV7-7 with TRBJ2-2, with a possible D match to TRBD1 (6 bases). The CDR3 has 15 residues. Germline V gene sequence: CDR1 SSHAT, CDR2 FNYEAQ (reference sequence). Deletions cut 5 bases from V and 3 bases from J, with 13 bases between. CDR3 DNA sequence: TGTGCCAGCAGCCGAGGGGGTAGACACACCGGGGAGCTGTTTTTT. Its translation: CASSRGGRHTGELFF.

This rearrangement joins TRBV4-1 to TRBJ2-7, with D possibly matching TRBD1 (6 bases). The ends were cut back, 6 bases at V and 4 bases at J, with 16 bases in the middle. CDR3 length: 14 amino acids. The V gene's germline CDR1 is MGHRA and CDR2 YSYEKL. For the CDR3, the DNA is TGCGCCAGCAGGGATAGGGCAGGGGCTTACGAGCAGTACTTC. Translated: CASRDRAGAYEQYF.

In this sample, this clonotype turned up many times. The CDR3 bases are TGTGCCAGCAGTTTGGGGGGGGTCACCGGGGAGCTGTTTTTT. Translation gives CASSLGGVTGELFF. This chain links TRBV12-3 or TRBV12-4 with TRBJ2-2, with TRBD2 matching over 7 bases. This CDR3 contains 14 residues. V trimming: 3 bases; J trimming: 4 bases; junction bases outside the gene matches: 2.